This T cell receptor (beta chain) was observed in a study of blood T cell repertoires in COVID-19. The assay was immunoSEQ multiplex PCR, and TCRdb's table has in-frame clones only and misses some. This sample has 71,000 or so clones; about 80% occur once, and the top ten carry 28%. The sample holds a few counts of this clone. The sequencing sample was made of peripheral blood. The receptor was isolated from a man between 65 and 85 years old with acute or convalescent COVID-19.

CDR3 DNA: TGCGCCAGCAGCCCGGGTTCCCAGGGAGGAGAGACCCAGTACTTC. Translating it yields CASSPGSQGGETQYF. The V call is TRBV5-1, the J call TRBJ2-5; D perhaps matches TRBD2 (6 bases). Germline V gene sequence: CDR1 SGHRS, CDR2 YFSETQ. CDR3 length: 15 residues. Trimming left V 4 bases short and J 4 bases short, with 17 bases between.